The rows below give T cell receptor beta chains drawn from one sample of a study of Ad26.COV2.S vaccination and SARS-CoV-2 variants. TCRdb's table, derived via immunoSEQ multiplex PCR, lists solely in-frame clones and lacks some. The profile shows 300,000 to 350,000 clones, roughly nine tenths of them singletons. The specimen comprised peripheral blood, sampled in a trial of Ad26.COV2.S vaccine versus placebo. These receptors came from a person between 18 and 60 years old who received the Ad26.COV2.S COVID-19 vaccine or a placebo. CDR3s include the opening cysteine and the closing phenylalanine or tryptophan. Each record gives: clone size, V gene, J gene, CDR3 protein. Clone size, where shown, is once, few, many, or a class for clones that have expanded.

>-|TRBV30|TRBJ1-1
CAWSVAGGGRSLWNTEAFF
>-|TRBV5-1|TRBJ1-1
CASSLDRGGTEAFF
>-|TRBV9|TRBJ2-1
CASSRTQGDGDEQFF
>-|TRBV7-3|TRBJ2-1
CASSFEASPSSYNEQFF
>-|TRBV15|TRBJ1-6
CATSRGSVGGSSPLHF
>-|TRBV30|TRBJ1-2
CATSTGAVNYGYTF
>-|TRBV19|TRBJ2-3
CASSIGQITDTQYF
>-|TRBV7-3|TRBJ2-2
CASSLQGHKNGGELFF
>-|TRBV27|TRBJ1-4
CASSQGTPEKLFF
>few|TRBV7-7|TRBJ2-7
CASSLGDRGSAEQYF
>-|TRBV7-2|TRBJ1-2
CASSPLLGEYGYTF
>-|TRBV12-5|TRBJ2-7
CASGLVAGTYEQYF
>-|TRBV5-4|TRBJ2-3
CASSSGDTQYF
>few|TRBV19|TRBJ2-1
CATKRREVVEDYNEQFF
>-|TRBV11-2|TRBJ1-1
CASSLEPGMNTEAFF
>few|TRBV5-1|TRBJ2-7
CASSSGRAQYF
>-|TRBV10-3|TRBJ1-2
CAISESSGTVAGYTF
>-|TRBV3-1/TRBV3-2|TRBJ2-3
CASSQERRRQLTDTQYF
>few|TRBV11-2|TRBJ2-3
CASSNPRDTDTQYF
>-|TRBV14|TRBJ2-2
CASSHRQGWTGELFF
>-|TRBV5-1|TRBJ1-5
CASKPTGNSNQPQHF
>-|TRBV7-9|TRBJ1-2
CASSLVRGQGYGYTF
>-|TRBV7-2|TRBJ2-2
CASSLVFGTAGGELFF
>-|TRBV27|TRBJ1-6
CASSPAQGAYNSPLHF
>-|TRBV7-3|TRBJ1-1
CASSSPPVGTVNTEAFF
>-|TRBV4-1|TRBJ1-1
CASSGPLRVAEAFF
>-|TRBV25-1|TRBJ1-2
CASSDPGNYGYTF
>-|TRBV7-3|TRBJ2-2
CASSLGLAQNTGELFF
>-|TRBV7-3|TRBJ1-6
CASSLRQSSYNSPLHF
>-|TRBV11-2|TRBJ2-3
CASSFNTDTQYF
>-|TRBV5-4|TRBJ1-2
CASSLSGQGSYGYTF
>-|TRBV5-1|TRBJ1-3
CASSLQGASGNTIYF
>few|TRBV30|TRBJ1-2
CAWSVQITGRDGYTF
>-|TRBV7-3|TRBJ2-1
CASSYSLSAGGRNEQFF
>-|TRBV5-1|TRBJ2-3
CASSLEGARVGDTQYF
>few|TRBV5-1|TRBJ2-5
CASSRFGGSGSAETQYF
>-|TRBV28|TRBJ2-6
CASSLLLGGRSGANVLTF
>-|TRBV14|TRBJ2-3
CASSQAYLRNTQYF
>-|TRBV7-2|TRBJ2-3
CASSRDRGMTQYF
>-|TRBV6-5|TRBJ1-1
CASRRMGQLNTEAFF
>-|TRBV10-3|TRBJ2-2
CAISLWLTNTGELFF
>once|TRBV5-1|TRBJ1-2
CASSQNGQGSYGYTF
>few|TRBV11-2|TRBJ2-7
CASSFAESEQYF
>-|TRBV29-1|TRBJ2-7
CSVGGTVSNYEQYF
>-|TRBV4-1|TRBJ1-3
CASSLRSFQGANGNTIYF
>-|TRBV3-1/TRBV3-2|TRBJ1-1
CASSQRVGGGKAFF
>-|TRBV5-4|TRBJ1-3
CASSKQDSTGNTIYF
>once|TRBV11-2|TRBJ2-5
CAVGLAGGPGQETQYF
>-|TRBV5-1|TRBJ2-2
CASSLAMGARTGELFF
>-|TRBV6-5|TRBJ1-2
CATQLDRGNYGYTF
>-|TRBV5-1|TRBJ2-3
CASSLAGGLENTDTQYF
>-|TRBV19|TRBJ1-6
CASSQRDRGSSPLHF
>-|TRBV21-1|TRBJ2-7
CASSRRQGADYEQYF
>-|TRBV30|TRBJ1-3
CAWRTSGTPGNTIYF